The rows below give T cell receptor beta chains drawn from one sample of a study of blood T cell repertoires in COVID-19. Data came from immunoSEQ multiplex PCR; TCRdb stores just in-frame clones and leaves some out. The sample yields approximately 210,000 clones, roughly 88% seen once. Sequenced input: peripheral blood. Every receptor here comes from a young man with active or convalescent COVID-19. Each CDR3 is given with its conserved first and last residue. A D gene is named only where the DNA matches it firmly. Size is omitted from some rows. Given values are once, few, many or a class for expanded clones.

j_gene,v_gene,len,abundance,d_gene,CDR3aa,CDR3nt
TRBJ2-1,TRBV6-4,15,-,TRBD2,CASSDTGGIYNEQFF,TGTGCCAGCAGTGACACGGGGGGAATCTACAATGAGCAGTTCTTC
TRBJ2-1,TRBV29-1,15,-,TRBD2,CSVVASGSSYNEQFF,TGCAGCGTTGTGGCTAGCGGGAGCTCCTACAATGAGCAGTTCTTC
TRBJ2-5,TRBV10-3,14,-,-,CAIRGRDAQETQYF,TGTGCCATCAGAGGGCGGGACGCCCAAGAGACCCAGTACTTC
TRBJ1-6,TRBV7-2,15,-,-,CASSRAGVQNSPLHF,TGTGCCAGCAGCCGGGCGGGGGTACAAAATTCACCCCTCCACTTT
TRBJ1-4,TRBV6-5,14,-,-,CASSRVADNEKLFF,TGTGCCAGCAGCAGGGTAGCGGACAATGAAAAACTGTTTTTT
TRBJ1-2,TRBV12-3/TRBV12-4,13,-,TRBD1,CASSLGQGYGYTF,TGTGCCAGCAGTTTGGGACAGGGCTATGGCTACACCTTC
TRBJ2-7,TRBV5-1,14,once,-,CASSFAGLGQEQYF,TGCGCCAGCAGCTTTGCGGGACTGGGACAGGAGCAGTACTTC
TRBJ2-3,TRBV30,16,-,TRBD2,CAWSVGSGRGTDTQYF,TGTGCCTGGAGCGTAGGAAGCGGGAGGGGCACAGATACGCAGTATTTT
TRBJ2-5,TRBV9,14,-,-,CASSPMGESETQYF,TGTGCCAGCAGCCCCATGGGAGAATCTGAGACCCAGTACTTC
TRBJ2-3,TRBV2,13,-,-,CASLREGTDTQYF,TGTGCCAGCCTGAGGGAGGGCACAGATACGCAGTATTTT
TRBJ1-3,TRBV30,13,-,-,CAWTGPSGNTIYF,TGTGCCTGGACAGGGCCCTCTGGAAACACCATATATTTT
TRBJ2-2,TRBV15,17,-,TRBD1,CATSTNLPGQGAGELFF,TGTGCCACCAGCACAAACCTTCCGGGACAGGGTGCCGGGGAGCTGTTTTTT
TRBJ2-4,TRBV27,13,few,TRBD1,CASSLEGQGVQYF,TGTGCCAGCAGTTTAGAAGGACAGGGTGTACAGTACTTC
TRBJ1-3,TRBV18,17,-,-,CASSPRPGLPPENTIYF,TGTGCCAGCTCACCACGGCCCGGGTTACCACCAGAAAACACCATATATTTT
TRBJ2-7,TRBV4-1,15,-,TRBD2,CASSPFRLASYEQYF,TGCGCCAGCAGCCCCTTTCGACTAGCAAGCTACGAGCAGTACTTC
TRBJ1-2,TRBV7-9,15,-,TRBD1,CASSPTGTGGYGYTF,TGTGCCAGCAGCCCCACCGGGACAGGGGGCTATGGCTACACCTTC